A single sample is the source of the 18 T cell receptor beta chains below, sequenced in a study of blood T cell repertoires in COVID-19. Clones were sequenced by immunoSEQ multiplex PCR, and TCRdb holds only the in-frame ones, with some missing. The sample contains approximately 220,000 clones, around 81% of which appear only once. The sequencing sample was made of peripheral blood. The origin of the receptors is a woman aged 55-69 years with acute or convalescent COVID-19.

This clone was seen just once. This chain uses TRBV6-2 or TRBV6-3 with TRBJ2-4; D gene ambiguous. Looked up from germline, CDR1 is MNHEY and CDR2 is SVGEGT. V lost 2 bases to trimming and J lost 1 base, with 27 bases between them. This CDR3 is 21 amino acids long. For the CDR3, the DNA is TGTGCCAGCAGTTACATCCCCCTTACGGTCCAGGAACCTCTGGCCAAAAACATTCAGTACTTC. Protein product: CASSYIPLTVQEPLAKNIQYF.

This clone has just a few counts. The V and J genes are TRBV5-6 and TRBJ2-1; tentatively, D is TRBD2 (6 bases). CDR3 size: 14 residues. V gave up 3 bases and J gave up 7 bases, with 14 bases separating them. Germline CDR1 is SGHDT and CDR2 is YYEEEE. For the CDR3, the DNA is TGTGCCAGCAGCTCGTGGGTCCTAGCGAATGAGCAGTTCTTC. Its translation: CASSSWVLANEQFF.

The rearrangement joins TRBV18 to TRBJ1-2, with 12 bases matching TRBD1. There are 16 residues in the CDR3. The germline gives CDR1 KGHSH, CDR2 LQKENI. V dropped 3 bases and J dropped 8; count of bases not matched to a gene: 10. The CDR3 DNA sequence: TGTGCCAGCTCACCCGTCCCGGGACAGGGGGCGGAGGGCTACACCTTC. As protein: CASSPVPGQGAEGYTF. The complete variable domain, with remaining parts taken from reference TRBV18 and TRBJ1-2, reads NAGVMQNPRHLVRRRGQEARLRCSPMKGHSHVYWYRQLPEEGLKFMVYLQKENIIDESGMPKERFSAEFPKEGPSILRIQQVVRGDSAAYFCASSPVPGQGAEGYTFGSGTRLTVV.

The genes are TRBV21-1 and TRBJ2-2; the table gives TRBD1 as D, unverified against the DNA. TRBV21-1 is annotated as a pseudogene. The CDR3 runs to 17 residues. As DNA, the CDR3 is TGTGCCAGCAGCAAAGAATGGAGGGGGCGGGTCACCGGGGAGCTGTTTTTT. This codes for CASSKEWRGRVTGELFF.

The V call is TRBV15, the J call TRBJ2-1; 7 bases line up with TRBD1. The J segment lost 2 bases and the V segment lost 0 bases, leaving 1 base of the junction unmatched. CDR1 and CDR2 (germline): LNHNV, YYDKDF (reference sequence). The CDR3 consists of 15 residues. Here the CDR3 DNA reads TGTGCCACCAGCAGAGAACAGGGGACCTACAATGAGCAGTTCTTC. This sequence encodes CATSREQGTYNEQFF.

This chain joins TRBV4-1 and TRBJ2-7, with TRBD1 as a possible D gene (6 bases). Germline CDR1 MGHRA, CDR2 YSYEKL. The CDR3 has 13 residues. The V and J ends lost 5 bases and 5 bases respectively, with 13 bases between them. The chain's CDR3 is CASSYPGEHEQYF. The CDR3 DNA reads TGCGCCAGCAGCTACCCAGGGGAACACGAGCAGTACTTC.

This clone was seen just once. V is TRBV19 and J is TRBJ1-1; 10 positions match TRBD1. This CDR3 region has 16 residues. CDR1 LNHDA and CDR2 SQIVND come from the germline V gene (reference sequence). V shed 10 bases and J 4 bases; nucleotides not matched to a gene: 15. The CDR3 bases are TGTGCCACACGGGGGGACAGGGGAGGGTTTGCCACTGAAGCTTTCTTT. Its protein is CATRGDRGGFATEAFF. The full variable domain, rest sourced from reference TRBV19 and TRBJ1-1, is DGGITQSPKYLFRKEGQNVTLSCEQNLNHDAMYWYRQDPGQGLRLIYYSQIVNDFQKGDIAEGYSVSREKKESFPLTVTSAQKNPTAFYLCATRGDRGGFATEAFFGQGTRLTVV.

The CDR3 region is CASSIDPRYEQYF. The CDR3 DNA follows: TGTGCCAGTAGTATAGATCCCCGCTACGAGCAGTACTTC. This chain joins TRBV19 and TRBJ2-7; D gene ambiguous. Trimming removed 0 bases at V and 3 bases at J, with 6 bases between. The CDR3 has 13 amino acids. Germline V CDR1 and CDR2: LNHDA, SQIVND (reference sequence).

The CDR3 reads CAWSVAGGFQPQHF. The CDR3 bases are TGTGCCTGGAGTGTAGCAGGGGGCTTTCAGCCCCAGCATTTT. This chain links TRBV30 with TRBJ1-5; the match to TRBD1 covers 8 bases. Trimming at V came to 0 bases and at J to 6 bases, leaving 4 bases not matched to a gene. The CDR3 contains 14 residues. CDR1 and CDR2 from the germline V gene are GTSNPN and SVGIG (reference sequence).

V gene TRBV6-2 or TRBV6-3 combines with J gene TRBJ2-1; D gene unclear. The CDR3 loop spans 13 amino acids. Trimming shortened V by 2 bases and J by 5 bases, and 7 bases separated the two germline ends. From germline, CDR1 is MNHEY and CDR2 SVGEGT. The CDR3 nucleotides are TGTGCCAGCAGTTACGGGCTCGACAATGAGCAGTTCTTC. Amino acid sequence: CASSYGLDNEQFF.

This chain links TRBV11-2 with TRBJ1-2; D not resolved. The germline V gene has CDR1 SGHAT and CDR2 FQNNGV. The CDR3 has 13 residues. V lost 2 bases to trimming and J lost 1 base, with 5 bases between them. The CDR3 DNA sequence: TGTGCCAGCAGCTTATCGAGTAACTATGGCTACACCTTC. Translating it yields CASSLSSNYGYTF.

The V call is TRBV29-1, the J call TRBJ2-1; 7 nucleotides agree with TRBD1. Germline V lookup: CDR1 SQVTM, CDR2 ANQGSEA. V was pared by 4 bases and J by 2 bases, with 5 bases of the junction left unmatched. This CDR3 region has 14 residues. CDR3 sequence (DNA): TGCAGCGTTGCCGGGACAGTTGCCTACAATGAGCAGTTCTTC. Its translation: CSVAGTVAYNEQFF.

The chain employs TRBV28 and TRBJ1-5; tentative D call: TRBD1 (5 bases). The ends were cut back, 2 bases at V and 3 bases at J, with 11 bases in the middle. The length of the CDR3 is 15 residues. Germline V gene sequence: CDR1 MDHEN, CDR2 SYDVKM. CDR3: CASSLQGGFNQPQHF. The CDR3 DNA reads as TGTGCCAGCAGTTTACAGGGCGGCTTCAATCAGCCCCAGCATTTT.

This clone came up once. The V gene is TRBV2, the J gene TRBJ1-2; 8 bases match TRBD1. The J segment lost 4 bases and the V segment lost 5 bases, leaving 9 bases of the junction unmatched. The germline CDR1 and CDR2 sequences are SNHLY and FYNNEI. The CDR3 totals 15 residues. CDR3 bases: TGTGCCAGCAGTTCTAGACAGGGGACCTCCTATGGCTACACCTTC. Its protein product is CASSSRQGTSYGYTF.

The V call is TRBV29-1, the J call TRBJ2-1; 9 bases line up with TRBD2. This CDR3 spans 14 amino acids. Germline V gene lookup returns CDR1 SQVTM and CDR2 ANQGSEA. Trimming at V came to 5 bases and at J to 4 bases, leaving 6 bases not matched to a gene. The CDR3 DNA reads TGCAGCGTTCAGCGGGGGGTACTGTACAATGAGCAGTTCTTC. Protein sequence: CSVQRGVLYNEQFF.

J is TRBJ2-7 and V is TRBV10-2; 14 bases are a match to TRBD2. This CDR3 region has 16 residues. Unmatched junction bases numbered 1, after V lost 3 bases and J lost 0 bases. From germline, CDR1 is WSHSY and CDR2 SAAADI. The CDR3 DNA reads TGCGCCAGCAGTGATGGACTAGCGGGGGGCTCCTACGAGCAGTACTTC. Protein product: CASSDGLAGGSYEQYF.

The rearrangement links TRBV11-2 to TRBJ1-2; D perhaps matches TRBD1 (5 bases). V lost 5 bases, J lost 9 bases, and 10 bases lay in between. The CDR3 totals 11 residues. Per germline, CDR1 SGHAT and CDR2 FQNNGV. The CDR3 bases are TGTGCCAGCAGCGCACAGGACAGCTACACCTTC. Translation gives CASSAQDSYTF.

The rearrangement uses TRBV5-6 and TRBJ2-7, with D perhaps matching TRBD1 (6 bases). The CDR3 totals 14 residues. CDR1 and CDR2 (germline): SGHDT, YYEEEE. Trimming stripped 4 bases from V and 7 bases from J, with 18 bases between. The CDR3 DNA follows: TGTGCCAGCAGCCCCGACAGGTACCCTAGTGAGCAGTACTTC. Translated: CASSPDRYPSEQYF.